This TCR beta chain is drawn from a study of blood T cell repertoires in COVID-19. Study details: PBMCs, B-cell-depleted T cells, or T cells provided the cDNA or gDNA that made up the material.

V shed 4 bases, J shed 8 bases, and the junction held 11 bases outside the gene matches. The germline CDR1 and CDR2 sequences are SGHKS and YYEKEE (reference sequence). The CDR3 has 14 amino acids. Original handling: Using reference gene primer amplification, nucleated cell counts were estimated. Repertoires were generated with immunoSEQ multiplex PCR, while TCRdb's copy carries only in-frame clones and drops some. Clone size and the V and J calls come from that table; the DNA yielded D and trimming. The table has about 87,000 clones, 70% to 90% seen once. The sample comprised peripheral blood. This clonotype originated in a man in his forties with acute or convalescent COVID-19. V usage is TRBV5-5 and J usage is TRBJ1-2; TRBD1 aligns across 7 bases. The CDR3 DNA reads as TGTGCCAGCAGCCCCACCGGGACAGAAAGCGGCTACACCTTC. It yields the protein CASSPTGTESGYTF.